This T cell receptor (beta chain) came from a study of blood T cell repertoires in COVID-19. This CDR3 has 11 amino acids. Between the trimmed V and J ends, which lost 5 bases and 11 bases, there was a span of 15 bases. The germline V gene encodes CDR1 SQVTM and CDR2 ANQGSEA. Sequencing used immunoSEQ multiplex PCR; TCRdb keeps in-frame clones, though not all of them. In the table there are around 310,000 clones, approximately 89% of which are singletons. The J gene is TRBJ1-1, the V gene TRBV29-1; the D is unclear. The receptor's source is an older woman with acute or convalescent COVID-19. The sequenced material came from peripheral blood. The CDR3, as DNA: TGCAGCGTTCCGCTGGGCACCGATGCTTTCTTT. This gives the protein CSVPLGTDAFF.